Shown below are 12 T cell receptor beta chains from a single sample sequenced in a study of shared clonotypes between healthy human individuals (TCRdb year 2020). The library was made by the immunoSEQ multiplex PCR assay. TCRdb stores this immuneACCESS table with in-frame sequences only. Part of the clones is absent; in the studies checked, under half of the shortfall reflects unresolved V genes, and no reason is known for the rest. For this sample the table gives some 2,400,000 clones, of which nearly 97% were detected only once. 0.13% of the sample is in the top ten clones. Material for sequencing was naive CD4+ T cells sorted from blood. What the cell subset or site label conveys for this sample: CD45RA+ positively selected. These receptors all stem from a man aged 18 to 35 in good health.

This clone was seen only once. The rearrangement joins TRBV7-8 to TRBJ1-4; TRBD1 agrees at 7 bases. The CDR3 spans 15 residues. The germline V gene encodes CDR1 SGHVS and CDR2 FQNEAQ. V lost 0 bases and J lost 6; bases outside the gene matches: 4. CDR3 in amino acids: CASSLAPRGDEKLFF. The DNA of the CDR3 is TGTGCCAGCAGCTTAGCGCCCAGGGGGGATGAAAAACTGTTTTTT.

This clone has a single count. This chain links TRBV11-2 with TRBJ2-1, with D unresolved. CDR1 and CDR2 from the germline V gene are SGHAT and FQNNGV. V was clipped by 5 bases and J by 6 bases, with 17 bases between them. The CDR3 extends over 15 amino acids. CDR3 loop: CASSPRARRTNEQFF. CDR3 nucleotides: TGTGCCAGCAGCCCCCGGGCCCGGCGCACCAATGAGCAGTTCTTC.

Worth noting for this clone: Other DNA sequences in the sample encode the same CDR3. This rearrangement joins TRBV18 to TRBJ2-5; unclear D gene. The CDR3 extends over 13 amino acids. Germline V lookup: CDR1 KGHSH, CDR2 LQKENI. Trimming stripped 0 bases from V and 1 base from J, with 3 bases between. Here the CDR3 reads CASSPPGQETQYF. CDR3 in DNA: TGTGCCAGCTCACCACCGGGCCAAGAGACCCAGTACTTC.

The rearrangement joins TRBV9 to TRBJ2-1; D unclear. The CDR3 contains 15 residues. CDR1 SGDLS and CDR2 YYNGEE come from the germline V gene. The V and J ends lost 0 bases and 6 bases respectively, with 13 bases between them. CDR3 in amino acids: CASSVATGRGNEQFF. For the CDR3, the DNA is TGTGCCAGCAGCGTAGCCACGGGTCGTGGCAATGAGCAGTTCTTC.

This rearrangement joins TRBV5-1 to TRBJ1-1; possibly TRBD1 for D (6 bases). The CDR3 contains 15 residues. Germline CDR1 reads SGHRS; CDR2 reads YFSETQ. Trimming removed 4 bases from V and 0 bases from J, with 13 bases in between. The CDR3 nucleotides are TGCGCCAGCAGCCCGGAACAGGGCTTGAACACTGAAGCTTTCTTT. It codes for CASSPEQGLNTEAFF. The variable domain in full, with the rest retrieved from reference TRBV5-1 and TRBJ1-1, is KAGVTQTPRYLIKTRGQQVTLSCSPISGHRSVSWYQQTPGQGLQFLFEYFSETQRNKGNFPGRFSGRQFSNSRSEMNVSTLELGDSALYLCASSPEQGLNTEAFFGQGTRLTVV.

The gene calls are TRBV28 and TRBJ2-7; TRBD1 aligns across 10 bases. Germline CDR1 MDHEN, CDR2 SYDVKM. With 3 bases clipped from V and 2 bases from J, the junction kept 4 bases outside the gene matches. The CDR3 is 15 amino acids. CDR3: CASSLGTGAPYEQYF. CDR3 DNA sequence: TGTGCCAGCAGTTTGGGGACAGGGGCCCCCTACGAGCAGTACTTC.

The chain couples TRBV11-3 to TRBJ2-2; a weak D match, TRBD2 (7 bases). This CDR3 has 13 residues. Germline loops: CDR1 SGHNT, CDR2 YENEEA. Trimming pared 5 bases from V and 7 bases from J, leaving 11 bases between. CDR3 protein: CASSNREGGELFF. CDR3 nucleotides: TGTGCCAGCAGCAACAGGGAGGGCGGGGAGCTGTTTTTT. Full variable domain (rest looked up from reference TRBV11-3 and TRBJ2-2): EAGVVQSPRYKIIEKKQPVAFWCNPISGHNTLYWYLQNLGQGPELLIRYENEEAVDDSQLPKDRFSAERLKGVDSTLKIQPAELGDSAVYLCASSNREGGELFFGEGSRLTVL.

The chain combines TRBV6-5 with TRBJ2-7; TRBD2 aligns across 10 bases. V shed 4 bases and J 4 bases; nucleotides not matched to a gene: 7. Germline CDR1 MNHEY, CDR2 SVGAGI. The CDR3 is 15 amino acids. Here the CDR3 reads CASSSYSGRLYEQYF. DNA of the CDR3: TGTGCCAGCAGTTCATATAGCGGGAGGTTGTACGAGCAGTACTTC.

The chain carries TRBV25-1 and TRBJ2-1; D not certain. V was shortened by 2 bases and J by 9 bases, with 5 bases between the two germline ends. The CDR3 runs to 11 residues. The germline V gene has CDR1 MGHDK and CDR2 SYGVNS. In DNA, the CDR3 is TGTGCCAGCAGTGAAGTGGGTGAGCAGTTCTTC. Encoded protein: CASSEVGEQFF.

The chain links TRBV30 to TRBJ2-3, with 12 bases lining up with TRBD2. This CDR3 contains 15 residues. The germline gives CDR1 GTSNPN, CDR2 SVGIG (reference sequence). The J segment lost 5 bases and the V segment lost 8 bases, leaving 11 bases of the junction unmatched. In DNA form, the CDR3 reads TGTGCCGTCGGACTAGCGGGATTGGCGGGAGATACGCAGTATTTT. Its protein product is CAVGLAGLAGDTQYF.

The V and J genes are TRBV11-2 and TRBJ2-7; the D call may be TRBD1 or TRBD2 (6 bases each). The CDR3 spans 16 residues. Per germline, CDR1 SGHAT and CDR2 FQNNGV. V lost 1 base and J 0 bases, leaving 13 bases between the germline ends. DNA of the CDR3: TGTGCCAGCAGCTTAGGATCGGGGGCTTACTCCTACGAGCAGTACTTC. This gives the protein CASSLGSGAYSYEQYF.

This chain joins TRBV7-2 and TRBJ2-3, with a weak D call TRBD2 (5 bases). Germline V gene lookup returns CDR1 SGHTA and CDR2 FQGNSA. The CDR3 length is 15 residues. V lost 1 base and J 4 bases, leaving 12 bases between the germline ends. CDR3 nucleotides: TGTGCCAGCAGCTTAGAACCGGGAAGGCCAGATACGCAGTATTTT. Translating gives CASSLEPGRPDTQYF.